The sequence of this T cell receptor (beta chain) was determined in a study of metastatic and nonmetastatic thyroid tumors. About the research overall: The comparison covered peripheral blood and tumor or nodule tissue in malignant and benign thyroid patients.

This clone came up many times. Its target is not known. The junction departs from the called germline gene at one end, perhaps through a read error. Overall study findings and caveats: For both blood and tumor, malignant thyroid tumors reportedly showed significantly higher TCR beta diversity than benign nodules did.

Each patient came to thyroid surgery without any prior treatment (of any kind). Looked up from germline, CDR1 is MNHEY and CDR2 is SVGEGT. The CDR3 covers 15 residues. TCRdb redid the clone calls on the PCR reads using MiXCR. The table lists around 31,000 clones, 15% to 20% of them singletons. The clonotype comes from a female donor with papillary thyroid cancer or a benign thyroid nodule (not recorded which). Some clones in this sample may be carry-over from other donors' samples. The V gene is TRBV6-2 or TRBV6-3, the J gene TRBJ2-6; D is possibly TRBD1 (5 bases). Sequences were obtained from blood. The CDR3 reads CASSRTLSGANVPTF. The DNA for the CDR3 is TGTGCCAGCAGCCGAACCCTGTCTGGGGCCAACGTCCCGACTTTC.